This TCR beta chain was found in a study of shared clonotypes between healthy human individuals. Only in-frame clones appear in the TCRdb table, and some are missing; sequencing was by immunoSEQ multiplex PCR. The sample has about 520,000 clones, roughly 95% seen once; the top ten hold approximately 0.067%. This clonotype originated in a woman in her 30s in good health. Sequenced material: naive CD4+ T cells sorted from blood. Stated subset: CD45RA+ positively selected.

CDR3 nucleotides: TGTGCCAGCAGCCCTGGGGAGTGGCCAGATACGCAGTATTTT. This gives the protein CASSPGEWPDTQYF. The chain uses TRBV28 and TRBJ2-3, with TRBD2 as a possible D gene (5 bases). This CDR3 is 14 amino acids long. Trimming shortened V by 6 bases and J by 4 bases, and 14 bases separated the two germline ends. Germline-derived CDR1 and CDR2 are MDHEN and SYDVKM.